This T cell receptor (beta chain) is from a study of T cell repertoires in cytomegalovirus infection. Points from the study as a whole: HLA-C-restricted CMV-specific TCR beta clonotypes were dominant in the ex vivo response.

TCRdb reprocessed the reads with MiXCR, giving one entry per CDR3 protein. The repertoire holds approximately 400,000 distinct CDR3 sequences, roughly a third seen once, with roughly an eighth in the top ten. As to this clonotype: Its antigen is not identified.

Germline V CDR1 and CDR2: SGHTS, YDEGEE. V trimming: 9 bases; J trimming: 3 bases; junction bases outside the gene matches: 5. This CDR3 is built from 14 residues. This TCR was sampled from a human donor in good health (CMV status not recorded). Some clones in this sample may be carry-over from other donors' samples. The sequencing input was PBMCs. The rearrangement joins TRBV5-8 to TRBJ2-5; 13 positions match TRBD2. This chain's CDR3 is CAKGLAGAEETQYF. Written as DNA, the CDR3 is TGTGCCAAAGGACTAGCGGGGGCGGAAGAGACCCAGTACTTC. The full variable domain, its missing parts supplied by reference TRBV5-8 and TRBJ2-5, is EAGVTQSPTHLIKTRGQQATLRCSPISGHTSVYWYQQALGLGLQFLLWYDEGEERNRGNFPPRFSGRQFPNYSSELNVNALELEDSALYLCAKGLAGAEETQYFGPGTRLLVL.